Listed below are T cell receptor beta chains from one sample, sequenced in a study of T cells in Graves' hyperthyroidism and ophthalmopathy. One entry per CDR3 protein, called by TCRdb with MiXCR from the multiplex PCR reads. The table has about 840,000 distinct CDR3 sequences, roughly 37% seen once. Specimen: blood. The receptor source for this set is a young man with Graves' hyperthyroidism. CDR3s include the opening cysteine and the closing phenylalanine or tryptophan. D genes are given only for firm matches. Rows may omit the clone size; those that give it use once, few, many or a size class.

>TRBV2|.|TRBJ1-1|many
TGTGCCAGCAGTGCCCGGGAACAGAGGGGCACTGAAGCTTTCTTT
CASSAREQRGTEAFF
>TRBV5-1|.|TRBJ2-7|few
TGCGCCAGCAGCTTGAGGCACTTCCCCTACTACGAGCAGTACTTC
CASSLRHFPYYEQYF
>TRBV29-1|TRBD1|TRBJ2-2|many
TGCAGCGTGGCGTCAGGGGGCGCTGGCACCGGGGAGCTGTTTTTT
CSVASGGAGTGELFF
>TRBV25-1|TRBD1|TRBJ1-4|many
TGTGCCAGCAGTTCACTAACCGGGACAGGGGAAGAAAAACTGTTTTTT
CASSSLTGTGEEKLFF
>TRBV29-1|.|TRBJ2-3|.
TGCAGCGCCGACTACGAGAGCACAGATACGCAGTATTTT
CSADYESTDTQYF
>TRBV3-1|.|TRBJ2-5|.
TGTGCCAGCAGCCAAGTTAATCCGGGAGAGACCCAGTACTTC
CASSQVNPGETQYF
>TRBV12-3/TRBV12-4|.|TRBJ2-2|.
TGTGCCAGCAGTTACGGAGGGGGTGGCCGGGAGCTGTTTTTT
CASSYGGGGRELFF
>TRBV2|TRBD1|TRBJ1-1|few
TGTGCCGGGACGAAAAGGACAGGGTTCTACACTGAAGCTTTCTTT
CAGTKRTGFYTEAFF
>TRBV20-1|TRBD2|TRBJ2-7|.
TGCAGTGCTGGGCCCCTAGCGGGGAACTACGAGCAGTACTTC
CSAGPLAGNYEQYF
>TRBV7-8|.|TRBJ2-5|.
TGTGCCAGCAGCTTCAAGGGGGTAGGGGAGACCCAGTACTTC
CASSFKGVGETQYF
>TRBV2|.|TRBJ1-5|.
TGTGCCAGCATGAGACTAGCGGGACCCTACCAAGAGACCCAGCATTTT
CASMRLAGPYQETQHF
>TRBV19|TRBD1|TRBJ1-1|few
TGTGCCAGTACCACAGGGGACGTCGTGGCTTTCTTT
CASTTGDVVAFF
>TRBV10-3|TRBD2|TRBJ2-3|.
TGTGCCATCAGTGAGCAAGCGGGACTAGCGGGCACAGATACGCAGTATTTT
CAISEQAGLAGTDTQYF
>TRBV7-9|.|TRBJ1-1|.
TGTGCCAGCAGTTACGGCGGGACCCCAGGGCACACTGAAGCTTTCTTT
CASSYGGTPGHTEAFF
>TRBV2|TRBD1|TRBJ1-2|.
TGTGCCAGGCTAAGGACAGGGGCCGACCATGGCTACACCTTC
CARLRTGADHGYTF
>TRBV15|TRBD1|TRBJ2-7|.
TGTGCCACCAGCAGACGCGGCGACAGGGACGAGCAGTACTTC
CATSRRGDRDEQYF
>TRBV7-2|.|TRBJ1-5|many
TGTGCCAGCAGCTCTTCCGAATATAGCAATCAGCCCCAGCATTTT
CASSSSEYSNQPQHF
>TRBV14|.|TRBJ1-1|few
TGTGCCAGCAGCCCAAGATTGGGGATCCGGACTGAAGCTTTCTTT
CASSPRLGIRTEAFF
>TRBV6-6|.|TRBJ1-1|.
TGTGCCAGCACGGAGGACTATTCGATGAACACTGAAGCTTTCTTT
CASTEDYSMNTEAFF
>TRBV2|.|TRBJ2-7|.
TGTGCCAGCAGTTCGGGGCCATGGCAGTACTTC
CASSSGPWQYF
>TRBV7-2|.|TRBJ2-5|many
TGTGCCAGCAGTGCGTCCTTCCAAGAGACCCAGTACTTC
CASSASFQETQYF
>TRBV2|.|TRBJ1-3|few
TGTGCCAGCAGTGAAAACGGAGATTCTGGAAACACCATATATTTT
CASSENGDSGNTIYF
>TRBV2|.|TRBJ2-2|.
TGTGCCAGCAGTGATCAGGGAGTCGGCGGGGAGCTGTTTTTT
CASSDQGVGGELFF
>TRBV15|.|TRBJ2-7|many
TGTGCCACCAGCACGGCAGGCTCTTACGAGCAGTACTTC
CATSTAGSYEQYF
>TRBV6-1|.|TRBJ1-3|.
TGTGCCAGCTGGGGACCGACGTTCTCTGGAAACACCATATATTTT
CASWGPTFSGNTIYF
>TRBV11-2|.|TRBJ2-6|.
TGTGCCAGCAGCTTGTGGCAGGGGGCCAACGTCCTGACTTTC
CASSLWQGANVLTF
>TRBV2|.|TRBJ1-5|many
TGTGCCAGCAGTGAAGCGCTTCCAGGGGACCAGCCCCAGCATTTT
CASSEALPGDQPQHF
>TRBV4-1|.|TRBJ1-5|.
TGCGCCAGCAGCCAAGAGGCACAGGTCGGCAATCAGCCCCAGCATTTT
CASSQEAQVGNQPQHF
>TRBV5-1|.|TRBJ1-5|.
TGCGCCAGCAGCCCTGAAGGAAACGGAAGGGGTCAGCCCCAGCATTTT
CASSPEGNGRGQPQHF
>TRBV6-1|.|TRBJ1-5|.
TGTGCCAGCAGCGAACGGGACCGTCAGCCCCAGCATTTT
CASSERDRQPQHF
>TRBV2|TRBD2|TRBJ2-2|.
TGTGCCAGCAGCCGGGGACTAGCGGTCACCGGGGAGCTGTTTTTT
CASSRGLAVTGELFF
>TRBV2|.|TRBJ1-4|.
TGTGCCAGCAGTGGGGAACAGGGAGGCGAAAAACTGTTTTTT
CASSGEQGGEKLFF
>TRBV4-3|TRBD1|TRBJ1-4|.
TGCGCCAGCAGCCAAGATAGGGGACAGGGGTATGAAAAACTGTTTTTT
CASSQDRGQGYEKLFF
>TRBV29-1|TRBD2|TRBJ2-7|many
TGCAGCGTTGGGCTGGCTAGCGGTTACGAGCAGTACTTC
CSVGLASGYEQYF
>TRBV19|.|TRBJ1-4|many
TGTGCCAGTAGTTTGGGCTATGCTAATGAAAAACTGTTTTTT
CASSLGYANEKLFF
>TRBV5-6|.|TRBJ1-6|.
TGTGCCAGCAGCCCGGGAAGGGGGGATTCACCCCTCCACTTT
CASSPGRGDSPLHF
>TRBV7-2|.|TRBJ1-4|many
TGTGCCAGCAGCCTGAGACGGACCTTGAATGAAAAACTGTTTTTT
CASSLRRTLNEKLFF
>TRBV2|TRBD1|TRBJ2-6|many
TGTGCCAGCAGGGCGGACAGGGCGTCTGGGGCCAACGTCCTGACTTTC
CASRADRASGANVLTF
>TRBV29-1|TRBD2|TRBJ2-7|many
TGCAGCGTTGAAGATACGGGAGGTTCGGAGCAGTACTTC
CSVEDTGGSEQYF
>TRBV12-3/TRBV12-4|TRBD1|TRBJ2-7|.
TGTGCCAGCAGTTCCCGGACAGGTATAAGGGACGAGCAGTACTTC
CASSSRTGIRDEQYF
>TRBV2|TRBD2|TRBJ2-2|once
TGTGCCAACCGGGCACTAGCGGGGCCTGCCGGGAAGCTGTTTTTT
CANRALAGPAGKLFF
>TRBV11-2|.|TRBJ2-7|few
TGTGCCAGCAGCTTAGAGCCAGGCCTGGGCTACGAGCAGTACTTC
CASSLEPGLGYEQYF
>TRBV29-1|TRBD1|TRBJ2-7|.
TGCAGCGTTGAAAAACAGGGGGCCCACGATCAGTACTTC
CSVEKQGAHDQYF
>TRBV6-5|.|TRBJ2-7|.
TGTGCCAGCGGCTCGGACGCAGCCTACGAGCAGTACTTC
CASGSDAAYEQYF
>TRBV15|TRBD1|TRBJ2-7|many
TGTGCCACCAGCAGAGTTAGACAGGGGAACGAGCAGTACTTC
CATSRVRQGNEQYF
>TRBV19|TRBD1|TRBJ1-1|.
TGTGCCAGTCGACAGGGGGCGATTGAAGCTTTCTTT
CASRQGAIEAFF